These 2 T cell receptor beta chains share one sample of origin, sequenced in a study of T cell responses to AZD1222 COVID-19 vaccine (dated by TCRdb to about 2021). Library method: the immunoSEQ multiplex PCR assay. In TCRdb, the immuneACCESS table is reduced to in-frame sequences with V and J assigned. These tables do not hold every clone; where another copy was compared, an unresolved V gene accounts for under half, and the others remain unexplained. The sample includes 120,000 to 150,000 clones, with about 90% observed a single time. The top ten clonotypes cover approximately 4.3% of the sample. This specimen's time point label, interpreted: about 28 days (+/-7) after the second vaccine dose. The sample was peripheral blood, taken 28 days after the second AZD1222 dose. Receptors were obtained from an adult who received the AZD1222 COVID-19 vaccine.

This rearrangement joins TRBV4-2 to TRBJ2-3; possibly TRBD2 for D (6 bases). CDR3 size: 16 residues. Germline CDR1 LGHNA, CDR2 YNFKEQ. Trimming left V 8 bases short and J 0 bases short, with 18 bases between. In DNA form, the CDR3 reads TGTGCCAGCCAACGGGGGAGCTTAACTAGCACAGATACGCAGTATTTT. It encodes CASQRGSLTSTDTQYF.

Here the CDR3 reads CSASHIRTNEQFF. The CDR3 DNA reads as TGCAGTGCTAGTCACATAAGGACCAATGAGCAGTTCTTC. V usage is TRBV20-1 and J usage is TRBJ2-1; D remains unclear. This CDR3 contains 13 residues. Germline V gives CDR1 DFQATT, CDR2 SNEGSKA (reference sequence). V lost 3 bases and J lost 6, with 12 bases in between.